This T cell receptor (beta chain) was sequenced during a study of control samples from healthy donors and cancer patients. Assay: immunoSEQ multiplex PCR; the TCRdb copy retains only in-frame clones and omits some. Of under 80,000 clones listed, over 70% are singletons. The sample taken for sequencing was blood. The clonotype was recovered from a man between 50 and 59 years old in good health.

CDR3 DNA sequence: TGTGCCAGCAGTGGAGCTAGCGGGGGTACGAATGAGCAGTTCTTC. As protein: CASSGASGGTNEQFF. The rearrangement joins TRBV2 to TRBJ2-1; 10 bases align to TRBD2. With 4 bases clipped from V and 7 bases from J, the junction kept 7 bases outside the gene matches. The germline CDR1 and CDR2 sequences are SNHLY and FYNNEI. CDR3 length: 15 amino acids.